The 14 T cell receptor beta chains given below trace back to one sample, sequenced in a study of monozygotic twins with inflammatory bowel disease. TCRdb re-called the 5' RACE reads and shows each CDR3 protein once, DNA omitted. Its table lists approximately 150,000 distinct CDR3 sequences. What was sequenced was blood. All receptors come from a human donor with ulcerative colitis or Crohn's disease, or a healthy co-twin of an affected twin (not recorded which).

CDR3 loop: CASSARGADEQYF. The rearrangement uses TRBV7-2 and TRBJ2-7; no DNA is available, so the TRBD1 call from TCRdb remains unchecked. The CDR3 covers 13 residues. Germline CDR1 and CDR2: SGHTA and FQGNSA. Drawing the rest from reference TRBV7-2 and TRBJ2-7, the complete variable domain is GAGVSQSPSNKVTEKGKDVELRCDPISGHTALYWYRQSLGQGLEFLIYFQGNSAPDKSGLPSDRFSAERTGGSVSTLTIQRTQQEDSAVYLCASSARGADEQYFGPGTRLTVT.

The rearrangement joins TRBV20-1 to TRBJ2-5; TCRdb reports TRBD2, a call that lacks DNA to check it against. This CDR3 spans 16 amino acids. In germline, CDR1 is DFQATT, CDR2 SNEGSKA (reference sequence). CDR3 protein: CSAPVIADPYQETQYF.

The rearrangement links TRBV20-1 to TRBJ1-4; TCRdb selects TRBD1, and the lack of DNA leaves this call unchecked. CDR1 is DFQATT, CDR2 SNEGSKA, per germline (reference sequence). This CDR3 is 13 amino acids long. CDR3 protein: CSALDRGNEKLFF.

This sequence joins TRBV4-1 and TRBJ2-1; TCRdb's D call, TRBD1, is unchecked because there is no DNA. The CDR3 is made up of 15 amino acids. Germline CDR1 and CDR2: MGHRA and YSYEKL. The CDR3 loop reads CASSPGQGGNNEQFF.

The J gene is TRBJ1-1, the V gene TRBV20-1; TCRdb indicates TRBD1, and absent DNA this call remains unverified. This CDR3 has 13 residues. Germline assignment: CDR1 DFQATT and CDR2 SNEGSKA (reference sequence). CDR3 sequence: CSASEGENTEAFF.

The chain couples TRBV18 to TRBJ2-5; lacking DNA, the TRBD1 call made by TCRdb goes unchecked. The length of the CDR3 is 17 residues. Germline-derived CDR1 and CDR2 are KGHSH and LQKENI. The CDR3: CASSLRPLGTVQETQYF.

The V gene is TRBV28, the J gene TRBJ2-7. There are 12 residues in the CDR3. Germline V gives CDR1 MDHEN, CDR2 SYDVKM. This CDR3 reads CASRASSYEQYF.

The CDR3 here is CASSRGETQYF. The chain joins TRBV7-8 to TRBJ2-5. The CDR3 length is 11 residues. Looked up from germline, CDR1 is SGHVS and CDR2 is FQNEAQ.

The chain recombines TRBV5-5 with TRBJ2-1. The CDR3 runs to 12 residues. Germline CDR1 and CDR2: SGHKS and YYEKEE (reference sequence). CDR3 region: CASSSIVSEQFF.

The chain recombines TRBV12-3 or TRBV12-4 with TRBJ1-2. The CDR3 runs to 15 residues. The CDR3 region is CASSRAGRGDYGYTF.

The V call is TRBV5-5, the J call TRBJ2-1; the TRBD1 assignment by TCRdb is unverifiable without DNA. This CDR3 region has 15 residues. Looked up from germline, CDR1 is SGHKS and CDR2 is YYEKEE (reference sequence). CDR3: CASSLSQGDNNEQFF.

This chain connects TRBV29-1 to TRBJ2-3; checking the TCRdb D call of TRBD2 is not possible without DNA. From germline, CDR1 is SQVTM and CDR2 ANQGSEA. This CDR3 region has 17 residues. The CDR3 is CSVEERGGGGWMNTQYF.

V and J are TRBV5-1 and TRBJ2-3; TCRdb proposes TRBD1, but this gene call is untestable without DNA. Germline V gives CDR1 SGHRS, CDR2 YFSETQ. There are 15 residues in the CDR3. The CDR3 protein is CASRKTGISTDTQYF. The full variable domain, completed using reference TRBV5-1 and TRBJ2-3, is KAGVTQTPRYLIKTRGQQVTLSCSPISGHRSVSWYQQTPGQGLQFLFEYFSETQRNKGNFPGRFSGRQFSNSRSEMNVSTLELGDSALYLCASRKTGISTDTQYFGPGTRLTVL.

The CDR3 sequence is CASSLGDRGPYTEAFF. The rearrangement uses TRBV5-1 and TRBJ1-1; checking the TCRdb D call of TRBD1 is not possible without DNA. CDR1 is SGHRS, CDR2 YFSETQ, per germline. The CDR3 extends over 16 amino acids. The full variable domain, with the rest looked up from reference TRBV5-1 and TRBJ1-1, is KAGVTQTPRYLIKTRGQQVTLSCSPISGHRSVSWYQQTPGQGLQFLFEYFSETQRNKGNFPGRFSGRQFSNSRSEMNVSTLELGDSALYLCASSLGDRGPYTEAFFGQGTRLTVV.